A single sample gave rise to the 5 T cell receptor beta chains below, sequenced in a study of blood T cell repertoires in COVID-19. The repertoire was sequenced with immunoSEQ multiplex PCR; TCRdb's copy has only in-frame clones and lacks some. The sample shows approximately 85,000 clones, about nine tenths of them seen only once. Sequenced: peripheral blood. The receptors were gathered from a man aged 50 to 60 with acute or convalescent COVID-19.

A word on this clone: Germline is not matched at one junction end, which may reflect a read error. The V gene is TRBV4-2, the J gene TRBJ1-4; D might be TRBD1 (5 bases). The CDR3 runs to 14 residues. The germline V gene has CDR1 LGHNA and CDR2 YNFKEQ. CDR3 bases: TGTGCCAGCAGCCAATCCGGGACTAAAGAAAAACTGTTTTTT. It yields the protein CASSQSGTKEKLFF.

This chain links TRBV2 with TRBJ2-2; D might be TRBD1 (5 bases). There are 15 residues in the CDR3. With 3 bases removed from V and 0 bases from J, the gap between germline ends came to 8 bases. Germline CDR1 is SNHLY and CDR2 is FYNNEI. The CDR3 region has the DNA TGTGCCAGCAGTGACAAGGGGACGAACACCGGGGAGCTGTTTTTT. Protein: CASSDKGTNTGELFF.

This clone was observed once. The rearrangement links TRBV12-3 or TRBV12-4 to TRBJ1-3; D call uncertain. Deletions cut 5 bases from V and 0 bases from J, with 2 bases between. The CDR3 totals 12 residues. The CDR3 sequence: CASSLSGNTIYF. The CDR3 DNA follows: TGTGCCAGCAGTCTCTCTGGAAACACCATATATTTT.

CDR3 in DNA: TGTGCCAGCGGAGGGACAGCGAACACTGAAGCTTTCTTT. Translation: CASGGTANTEAFF. The chain carries TRBV18 and TRBJ1-1; 7 positions match TRBD1. The V and J ends lost 8 bases and 1 base, in that order; junction bases with no gene match: 4. The germline V gene has CDR1 KGHSH and CDR2 LQKENI. The CDR3 sequence is 13 residues long.

J is TRBJ2-3 and V is TRBV29-1; tentatively, D is TRBD1 (5 bases). The CDR3 consists of 12 residues. Germline V gene sequence: CDR1 SQVTM, CDR2 ANQGSEA. V gave up 6 bases and J gave up 4 bases, with 11 bases separating them. CDR3 coding DNA: TGCAGCGTGACCAAGGGGCCAGATACGCAGTATTTT. It yields the protein CSVTKGPDTQYF.